This T cell receptor (beta chain) was documented in a study of long-term antiretroviral therapy in people with HIV. General study points: The ART regimens used between about 2004 and 2018 may be less effective than current ones.

immunoSEQ v3.0 was run at survey level. Clones were sequenced by immunoSEQ multiplex PCR, and TCRdb holds only the in-frame ones, with some missing. The sample carries 25,000 to 30,000 clones, 80% to 90% recorded once. The length of the CDR3 is 14 residues. V gave up 1 base and J gave up 7 bases; unmatched junction bases: 3. Germline CDR1 MGHRA, CDR2 YSYEKL. Regarding this clone: Its antigen is as yet unknown.

The chain is built from TRBV4-1 and TRBJ2-1, with 8 bases fitting TRBD2. The source is a man aged 35-49 years with HIV. Sequencing used unsorted PBMCs, obtained 3 years after starting antiretroviral therapy. CDR3 DNA: TGCGCCAGCAGCCAAGTAAGCGGGAGTAATGAGCAGTTCTTC. It yields the protein CASSQVSGSNEQFF.